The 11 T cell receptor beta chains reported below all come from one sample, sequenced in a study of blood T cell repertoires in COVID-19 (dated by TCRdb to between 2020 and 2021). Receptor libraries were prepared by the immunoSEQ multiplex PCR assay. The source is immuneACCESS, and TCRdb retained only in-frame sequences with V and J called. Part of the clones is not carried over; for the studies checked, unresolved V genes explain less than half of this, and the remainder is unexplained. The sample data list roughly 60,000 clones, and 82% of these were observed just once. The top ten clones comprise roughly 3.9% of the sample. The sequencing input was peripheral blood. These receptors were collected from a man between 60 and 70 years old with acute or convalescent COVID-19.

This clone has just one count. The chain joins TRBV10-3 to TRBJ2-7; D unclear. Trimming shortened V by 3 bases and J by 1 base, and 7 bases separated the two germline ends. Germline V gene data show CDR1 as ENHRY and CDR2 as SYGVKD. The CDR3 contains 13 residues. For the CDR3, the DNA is TGTGCCATCAGTGACCAGACATCCTACGAGCAGTACTTC. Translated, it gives CAISDQTSYEQYF.

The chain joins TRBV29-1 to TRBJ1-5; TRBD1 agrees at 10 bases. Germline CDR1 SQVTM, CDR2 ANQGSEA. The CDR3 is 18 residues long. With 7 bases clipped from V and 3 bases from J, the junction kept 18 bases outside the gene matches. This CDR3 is CSAPRVVGTGESNQPQHF. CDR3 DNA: TGCAGCGCCCCCCGGGTTGTCGGGACAGGGGAGTCCAATCAGCCCCAGCATTTT.

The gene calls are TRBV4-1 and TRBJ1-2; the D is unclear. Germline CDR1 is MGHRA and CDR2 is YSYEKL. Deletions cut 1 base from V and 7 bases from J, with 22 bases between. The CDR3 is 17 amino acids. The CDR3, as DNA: TGCGCCAGCAGCCAAGTGGTAGGTGACCCCAGGAGGTTTGGCTACACCTTC. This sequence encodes CASSQVVGDPRRFGYTF.

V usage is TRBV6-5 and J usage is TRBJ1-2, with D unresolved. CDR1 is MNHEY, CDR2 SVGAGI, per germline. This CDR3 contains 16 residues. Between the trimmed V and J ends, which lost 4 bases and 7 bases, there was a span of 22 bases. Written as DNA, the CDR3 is TGTGCCAGCAGTTCTACCAGCGGACTATTACCGACTGGCTACACCTTC. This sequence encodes CASSSTSGLLPTGYTF.

The chain's CDR3 is CSVVGGGTEAFF. CDR3 nucleotide sequence: TGCAGCGTTGTGGGGGGTGGCACTGAAGCTTTCTTT. The rearrangement uses TRBV29-1 and TRBJ1-1, with D perhaps TRBD1 (5 bases). CDR3 length equals 12 residues. The germline V gene has CDR1 SQVTM and CDR2 ANQGSEA. V lost 4 bases to trimming and J lost 4 bases, with 10 bases between them.

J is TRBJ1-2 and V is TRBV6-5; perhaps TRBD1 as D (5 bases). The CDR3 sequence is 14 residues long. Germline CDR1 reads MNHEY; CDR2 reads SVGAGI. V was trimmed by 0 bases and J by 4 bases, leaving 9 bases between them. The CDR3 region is CASSYSVGGYGYTF. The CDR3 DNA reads TGTGCCAGCAGTTACTCGGTGGGGGGCTATGGCTACACCTTC.

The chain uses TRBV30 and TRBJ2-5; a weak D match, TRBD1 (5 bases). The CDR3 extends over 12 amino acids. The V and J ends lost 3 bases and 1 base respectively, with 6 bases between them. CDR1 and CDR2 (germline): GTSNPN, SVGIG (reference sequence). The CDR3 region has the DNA TGTGCCTGGAGGGACATCCAAGAGACCCAGTACTTC. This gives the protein CAWRDIQETQYF.

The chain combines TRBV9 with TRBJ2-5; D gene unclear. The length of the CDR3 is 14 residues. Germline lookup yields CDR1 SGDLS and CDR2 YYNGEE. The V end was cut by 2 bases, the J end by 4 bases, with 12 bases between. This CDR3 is CASSVEPLGETQYF. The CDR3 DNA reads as TGTGCCAGCAGCGTCGAGCCGCTCGGAGAGACCCAGTACTTC.

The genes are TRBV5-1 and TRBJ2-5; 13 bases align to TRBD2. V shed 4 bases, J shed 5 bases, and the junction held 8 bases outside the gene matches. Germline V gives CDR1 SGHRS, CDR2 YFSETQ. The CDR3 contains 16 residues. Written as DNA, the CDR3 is TGCGCCAGCAGCGCTACTAGCGGGGGGGCCTATGAGACCCAGTACTTC. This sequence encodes CASSATSGGAYETQYF.

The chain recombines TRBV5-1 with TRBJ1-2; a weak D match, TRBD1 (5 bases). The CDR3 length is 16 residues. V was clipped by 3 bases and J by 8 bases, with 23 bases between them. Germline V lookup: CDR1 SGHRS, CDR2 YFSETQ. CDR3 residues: CASSWGLGQLEGGYTF. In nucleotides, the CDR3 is TGCGCCAGCAGCTGGGGCCTGGGTCAGCTGGAGGGGGGCTACACCTTC.

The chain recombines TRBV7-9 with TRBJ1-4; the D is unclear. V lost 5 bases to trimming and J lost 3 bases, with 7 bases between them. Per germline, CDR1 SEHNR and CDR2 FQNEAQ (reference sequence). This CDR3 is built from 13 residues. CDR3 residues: CASSQRANEKLFF. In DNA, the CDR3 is TGTGCCAGCAGCCAGAGGGCTAATGAAAAACTGTTTTTT.